This entry is about one TCR beta chain. Antigen unknown. The protocol was immunoSEQ multiplex PCR, while the TCRdb copy is restricted to in-frame clones and leaves out a portion. This table holds 130,000 to 150,000 clones, 85% to 90% found once. The CDR3 is 13 amino acids. The germline V gene encodes CDR1 SEHNR and CDR2 FQNEAQ (reference sequence). Trimming pared 3 bases from V and 8 bases from J, leaving 10 bases between. This entry comes from a study of cytomegalovirus exposure and HLA in healthy donors. Regarding the study as a whole: The authors enumerated under 200 TCR beta chains as linked to cytomegalovirus.

The sequence was collected from a woman in her thirties in good health and CMV-seropositive. Sequencing input: PBMCs. This rearrangement joins TRBV7-9 to TRBJ1-4; D remains ambiguous. This CDR3 reads CASSFPSGEKLFF. The CDR3 DNA reads as TGTGCCAGCAGCTTCCCATCAGGAGAAAAACTGTTTTTT.